This TCR beta chain emerged from a study of naive and memory T cell subsets. The study's findings and limits: Especially in CD8 cells, naive repertoires contained a few larger clonotypes, possibly CD45RA-re-expressing memory cells. Over 95% of naive TCR sequences appeared only once after error correction, unlike memory subsets.

Notes on this clonotype: Its antigen is not known.

The CDR3 spans 16 residues. The V gene end was trimmed by 1 base and the J gene end by 4 bases; junction bases not matched to a gene: 5. CDR1 is SGHTA, CDR2 FQGNSA, per germline. An equimolar mix of two oligonucleotides served as the beta constant-region primer for TRBC1 and TRBC2. Ligated cDNA was amplified by four rounds of PCR with nested alpha and beta constant-region primers and SP2. TCRdb passed the UMI-ligation and nested PCR reads through MiXCR, listing each CDR3 protein once. The sample consists of roughly 150,000 distinct CDR3 sequences, 22% of them appearing once. The chain is built from TRBV7-2 and TRBJ2-3; TRBD2 aligns across 10 bases. The sequencing input was naive CD4+ T cells from blood. The receptor was derived from a human donor in good health. In DNA, the CDR3 is TGTGCCAGCAGCTTAGTCCCCCTAGCGGGGGCAGATACGCAGTATTTT. Translating it yields CASSLVPLAGADTQYF.